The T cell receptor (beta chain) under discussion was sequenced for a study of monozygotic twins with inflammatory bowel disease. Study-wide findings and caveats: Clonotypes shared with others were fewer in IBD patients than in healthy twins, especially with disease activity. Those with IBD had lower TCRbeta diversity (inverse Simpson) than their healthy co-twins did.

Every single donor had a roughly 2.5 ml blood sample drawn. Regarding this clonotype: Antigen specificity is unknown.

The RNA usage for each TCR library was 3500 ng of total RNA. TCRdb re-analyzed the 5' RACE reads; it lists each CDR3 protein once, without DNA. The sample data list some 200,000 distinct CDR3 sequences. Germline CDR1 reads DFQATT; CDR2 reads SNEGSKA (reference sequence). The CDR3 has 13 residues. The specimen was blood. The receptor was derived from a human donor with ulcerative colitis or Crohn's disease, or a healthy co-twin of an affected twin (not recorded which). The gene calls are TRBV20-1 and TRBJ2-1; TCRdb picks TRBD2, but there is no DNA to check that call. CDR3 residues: CSATPSGRREQFF.